The 16 T cell receptor beta chains below were found in one sample sequenced in a study of blood T cell repertoires in COVID-19. Generated by immunoSEQ multiplex PCR, the TCRdb table keeps only in-frame clones and is missing some. The profile shows under 250,000 clones, 80% to 90% of them singletons. The sequenced sample was PBMCs or T cells enriched from blood (not recorded which). Source of these receptors: a woman in her 30s who had been exposed to COVID-19.

This clone occurred once. The V and J genes are TRBV6-5 and TRBJ1-5; TRBD1 matches 7 bases. Germline CDR1 MNHEY, CDR2 SVGAGI. The CDR3 extends over 14 amino acids. V trimming: 4 bases; J trimming: 4 bases; junction bases outside the gene matches: 4. CDR3 DNA: TGTGCCAGCAGTTCGACAGGGAGGAATCAGCCCCAGCATTTT. This translates into CASSSTGRNQPQHF.

The rearrangement links TRBV28 to TRBJ2-4; D gene ambiguous. Trimming stripped 3 bases from V and 0 bases from J, with 12 bases between. CDR1 MDHEN and CDR2 SYDVKM come from the germline V gene. The CDR3 spans 16 residues. CDR3 residues: CASSFFSVLAKNIQYF. DNA for the CDR3: TGTGCCAGCAGTTTCTTCTCGGTCCTAGCCAAAAACATTCAGTACTTC.

J is TRBJ1-4 and V is TRBV28; D might be TRBD1 (6 bases). This CDR3 is 14 amino acids long. Germline CDR1 MDHEN, CDR2 SYDVKM. V was shortened by 1 base and J by 8 bases, with 11 bases between the two germline ends. The CDR3 loop reads CASSLLGAEEKLFF. DNA of the CDR3: TGTGCCAGCAGTTTATTGGGGGCGGAGGAAAAACTGTTTTTT. Filled out from reference TRBV28 and TRBJ1-4, the complete variable domain reads DVKVTQSSRYLVKRTGEKVFLECVQDMDHENMFWYRQDPGLGLRLIYFSYDVKMKEKGDIPEGYSVSREKKERFSLILESASTNQTSMYLCASSLLGAEEKLFFGSGTQLSVL.

The chain combines TRBV7-8 with TRBJ2-1; TRBD2 aligns across 16 bases. V lost 4 bases to trimming and J lost 6 bases; unmatched junction nucleotides: 12. The V gene's germline CDR1 is SGHVS and CDR2 FQNEAQ. This CDR3 is built from 19 residues. CDR3 coding DNA: TGTGCCAGCAGCTCCCCACCGGGACTAGCGGGAGGGCTTATCAATGAGCAGTTCTTC. Encoded protein: CASSSPPGLAGGLINEQFF.

The chain recombines TRBV29-1 with TRBJ1-2, with 8 bases that match TRBD1. The V segment lost 6 bases and the J segment 2 bases; nucleotides outside the gene matches: 5. The CDR3 spans 13 residues. Looked up from germline, CDR1 is SQVTM and CDR2 is ANQGSEA. The CDR3 here is CSVDREGNYGYTF. The CDR3, as DNA: TGCAGCGTGGACAGGGAGGGGAACTATGGCTACACCTTC.

The chain recombines TRBV19 with TRBJ2-2, with TRBD2 matching 9 bases. This CDR3 is built from 16 residues. Germline V gene sequence: CDR1 LNHDA, CDR2 SQIVND (reference sequence). The V segment lost 6 bases and the J segment 7 bases; nucleotides outside the gene matches: 12. As DNA, the CDR3 is TGTGCCAGTAGCGTGGCTAGCGGGGTTATTGGCGGGGAGCTGTTTTTT. Residues: CASSVASGVIGGELFF.

V and J are TRBV5-1 and TRBJ1-6; 8 nucleotides align to TRBD1. CDR3 length: 13 amino acids. The germline V gene has CDR1 SGHRS and CDR2 YFSETQ. With 5 bases clipped from V and 10 bases from J, the junction kept 5 bases outside the gene matches. This CDR3 reads CASRDRVGSPLHF. The CDR3 coding sequence is TGCGCCAGCAGGGACAGGGTAGGGTCACCCCTCCACTTT.

This clone was counted a single time. The chain combines TRBV28 with TRBJ1-6; maybe TRBD1 (6 bases). CDR1 and CDR2 (germline): MDHEN, SYDVKM. The CDR3 covers 16 residues. Trimming left V 3 bases short and J 7 bases short, with 16 bases between. The CDR3 region is CASSFTGRGKNSPLHF. DNA of the CDR3: TGTGCCAGCAGTTTCACCGGGAGGGGGAAAAATTCACCCCTCCACTTT.

This clone was seen just once. The J gene is TRBJ2-3, the V gene TRBV11-2; 10 bases match TRBD2. In germline, CDR1 is SGHAT, CDR2 FQNNGV. After removal of 4 bases from V and 4 bases from J, the junction contained 8 bases not matched to a gene. The CDR3 runs 16 residues. The chain's CDR3 is CASSSGSGRAADTQYF. DNA for the CDR3: TGTGCCAGCAGCTCTGGGAGCGGGAGGGCCGCAGATACGCAGTATTTT.

The chain uses TRBV9 and TRBJ2-1, with 7 positions matching TRBD2. The J segment lost 0 bases and the V segment lost 0 bases, leaving 6 bases of the junction unmatched. The germline CDR1 and CDR2 sequences are SGDLS and YYNGEE. The CDR3 covers 17 residues. The CDR3 sequence is CASSVGSWEGSYNEQFF. The CDR3 coding sequence is TGTGCCAGCAGCGTAGGGTCCTGGGAGGGCTCCTACAATGAGCAGTTCTTC. Together with reference TRBV9 and TRBJ2-1, the CDR3 gives the full variable domain: DSGVTQTPKHLITATGQRVTLRCSPRSGDLSVYWYQQSLDQGLQFLIQYYNGEERAKGNILERFSAQQFPDLHSELNLSSLELGDSALYFCASSVGSWEGSYNEQFFGPGTRLTVL.

The chain has TRBV12-3 or TRBV12-4 and TRBJ2-2; tentative D call: TRBD2 (6 bases). The CDR3 has 12 amino acids. V lost 6 bases and J 4 bases, leaving 6 bases between the germline ends. CDR3 in DNA: TGTGCCAGCAGGGGACTCACCGGGGAGCTGTTTTTT. Protein product: CASRGLTGELFF.

A note on this clone: The junction does not match germline at one end; this may be a read error. The chain employs TRBV7-7 and TRBJ2-1; the match to TRBD1 covers 11 bases. CDR1 is SSHAT, CDR2 FNYEAQ, per germline (reference sequence). This CDR3 is built from 15 residues. DNA for the CDR3: TGTGCTAGCAGCTTAGGACAGGGGGCTGGGAATGAGCAGTTCTTC. Translating it yields CASSLGQGAGNEQFF.

This rearrangement joins TRBV7-9 to TRBJ2-1; the D gene is possibly TRBD2 (5 bases). The V gene lost 3 bases and the J gene lost 8 bases, with 26 bases spanning the gap. CDR3 length: 18 amino acids. CDR1 and CDR2 (germline): SEHNR, FQNEAQ (reference sequence). CDR3 loop: CASSFPRSSATYSHEQFF. CDR3 in DNA: TGTGCCAGCAGCTTTCCCCGGAGTAGCGCTACTTACAGCCATGAGCAGTTCTTC.

The chain employs TRBV27 and TRBJ2-1; 8 bases align to TRBD2. This CDR3 spans 15 amino acids. Trimming removed 5 bases from V and 0 bases from J; junction bases left unmatched: 3. CDR1 MNHEY and CDR2 SMNVEV come from the germline V gene (reference sequence). As DNA, the CDR3 is TGTGCCAGCAGTGTCAGCGGGGGCTCCTACAATGAGCAGTTCTTC. It encodes CASSVSGGSYNEQFF.

In DNA form, the CDR3 reads TGTGCCAGCAGCTTATTGCCAACTAGCGGGAGGGCCAATGAGCAGTTCTTC. This codes for CASSLLPTSGRANEQFF. The chain uses TRBV11-2 and TRBJ2-1, with 13 bases aligning to TRBD2. After removal of 2 bases from V and 6 bases from J, the junction contained 7 bases not matched to a gene. Germline V gene lookup returns CDR1 SGHAT and CDR2 FQNNGV. CDR3 length equals 17 residues. The full variable domain, completed using reference TRBV11-2 and TRBJ2-1, is EAGVAQSPRYKIIEKRQSVAFWCNPISGHATLYWYQQILGQGPKLLIQFQNNGVVDDSQLPKDRFSAERLKGVDSTLKIQPAKLEDSAVYLCASSLLPTSGRANEQFFGPGTRLTVL.

The chain has TRBV9 and TRBJ2-1; the match to TRBD2 covers 11 bases. V shed 0 bases, J shed 7 bases, and the junction held 9 bases outside the gene matches. This CDR3 contains 17 residues. Germline V CDR1 and CDR2: SGDLS, YYNGEE. CDR3 nucleotide sequence: TGTGCCAGCAGCGTAGAGGTAGCGGGAGGGCCCAGAAATGAGCAGTTCTTC. Amino acids: CASSVEVAGGPRNEQFF.